This T cell receptor (beta chain) was sequenced in a study of human T cells and chemical hapten exposure. The wider study: How much TCR each sample yielded varied, mostly because pooled library volumes differed slightly. Findings and limits, study-wide: TCRs exceeding 1 in 1000 frequency stayed unchanged with DPC sensitization.

This clonotype was seen ten or more times. No antigen is known for it. During construction of the library, unique molecular identifiers were attached to individual cDNA molecules for quantitative, reproducible TCR counting. Under the authors' procedure: TCR counts had a median of around 94,000 per sample and spanned roughly 23,224 to 690,600. TCRdb re-analysed the RACE reads in MiXCR, keeping a single row per CDR3 protein. The V and J calls here are based on TCRdb, not the publication. This sample has roughly 130,000 distinct CDR3 sequences; about 9.4% occur once, and the top ten carry around 1.9%. The V gene's germline CDR1 is SGHTA and CDR2 FQGNSA. The CDR3 length is 16 residues. V dropped 4 bases and J dropped 7; count of bases not matched to a gene: 10. The time point: healthy volunteer bleed at 2 weeks. Researchers extracted total RNA from unfractionated whole blood.

The TCR originated in a male donor in good health. Some clones in this sample may be carry-over from other donors' samples. The genes are TRBV7-2 and TRBJ2-7; TRBD2 aligns across 13 bases. Material: whole blood. CDR3 DNA: TGTGCCAGCAGCTCACTAGCGGGAGGGCCCTCGAGGGAGCAGTACTTC. Translating gives CASSSLAGGPSREQYF.